This TCR beta chain emerged from a study of cytomegalovirus exposure and HLA in healthy donors. The CDR3 loop spans 15 amino acids. Germline assignment: CDR1 SGHDT and CDR2 YYEEEE. Trimming left V 4 bases short and J 7 bases short, with 15 bases between. The primer mix had 60 Vbeta and 13 Jbeta primers. Only in-frame clones appear in the TCRdb table, and some are missing; sequencing was by immunoSEQ multiplex PCR. The sample includes about 140,000 clones, around three quarters seen only once; the top ten take over 3%. The sample taken for sequencing was PBMCs. The rearrangement joins TRBV5-6 to TRBJ1-6, with a weak D call TRBD1 (5 bases). This TCR derives from a man in his forties or fifties in good health and CMV-seronegative. The CDR3 DNA reads TGTGCCAGCAGCCCAGGAGGGGCGCCAAATTCACCCCTCCACTTT. This sequence encodes CASSPGGAPNSPLHF.